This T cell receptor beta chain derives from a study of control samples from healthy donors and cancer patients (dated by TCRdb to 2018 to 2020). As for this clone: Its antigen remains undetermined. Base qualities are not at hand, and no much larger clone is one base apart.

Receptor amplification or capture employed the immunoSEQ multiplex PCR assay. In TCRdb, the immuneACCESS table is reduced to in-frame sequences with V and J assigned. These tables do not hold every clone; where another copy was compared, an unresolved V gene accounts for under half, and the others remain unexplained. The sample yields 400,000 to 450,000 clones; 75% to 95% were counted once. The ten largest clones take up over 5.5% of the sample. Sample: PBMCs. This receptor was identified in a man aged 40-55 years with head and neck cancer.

The DNA reads TGTGCCAGCTCTAAGGAACGTGCGGGGACCAATTCACCCCTCCACTTT. Translated, it gives CASSKERAGTNSPLHF. This chain is built from TRBV18 and TRBJ1-6; TRBD1 is perhaps the D gene, given 5 matching bases. Taken from cysteine to phenylalanine, the CDR3 has 16 residues. The read is trimmed to its CDR3 DNA, 48 bases read in frame from base 1. CDR1 is given as KGHSH and CDR2 as LQKENI, both from the germline V gene. The junction carries 19 bases between V and J, which are trimmed by 6 bases and 7 bases respectively.